A selection of T cell receptor beta chains follows, all from one sample in a study of T cell responses to AZD1222 COVID-19 vaccine. Sequenced by immunoSEQ multiplex PCR; TCRdb stores in-frame clones only, minus some. Here the sample spans 150,000 to 200,000 clones, more than 75% being singletons. The sequencing used peripheral blood, collected 28 days after the second AZD1222 dose. These receptors were obtained from an adult who received the AZD1222 COVID-19 vaccine. Both conserved end residues are part of each CDR3. D genes are given only for firm matches. Not every row has a clone size; where given, it reads once, few, many or a size class.

V	J	D	size	DNA	CDR3
TRBV25-1	TRBJ2-5	TRBD2	.	TGTGCCAGCAGCCCGGGACTAGCGGGAATGACCCAGTACTTC	CASSPGLAGMTQYF
TRBV4-1	TRBJ2-7	TRBD2	.	TGCGCCAGCAGCCAAGGGGCTAGCGGGAGCTTCTACGAGCAGTACTTC	CASSQGASGSFYEQYF
TRBV28	TRBJ2-7	TRBD2	.	TGTGCCAGCAGTTCCCCGGGACTAGGAAACTACGAGCAGTACTTC	CASSSPGLGNYEQYF
TRBV4-2	TRBJ2-3	TRBD2	.	TGTGCCAGCAGCCAAGAACTAGCGGAGGCTAGCACAGATACGCAGTATTTT	CASSQELAEASTDTQYF
TRBV14	TRBJ1-4	.	.	TGTGCCAGCAGCCAAGATCGAGTTTCGAGAAAACTGTTTTTT	CASSQDRVSRKLFF
TRBV19	TRBJ1-1	.	.	TGTGCCAGTAGTATCCCCCGGAGAGGTCGCGGCACTGAAGCTTTCTTT	CASSIPRRGRGTEAFF
TRBV12-3/TRBV12-4	TRBJ2-4	.	.	TGTGCCAGCATGGGAACCAAAAACATTCAGTACTTC	CASMGTKNIQYF
TRBV10-3	TRBJ2-7	.	.	TGTGCCATCAGTAGTCAGGGGAACTACGAGCAGTACTTC	CAISSQGNYEQYF
TRBV9	TRBJ1-2	TRBD1	.	TGTGCCAGCAGCATAGGGCTTGGGACAGACTATGGCTACACCTTC	CASSIGLGTDYGYTF
TRBV7-3	TRBJ2-7	TRBD2	.	TGTGCCAGCAGCTTAAGGGGCGGGAGTCGGGACGAGCAGTACTTC	CASSLRGGSRDEQYF
TRBV20-1	TRBJ1-1	TRBD1	.	TGCAGTCGAGGGGGCACCACTGAAGCTTTCTTT	CSRGGTTEAFF
TRBV30	TRBJ1-2	.	.	TGTGCCTGGAGTCCCGGGGCCTTTAACTATGGCTACACCTTC	CAWSPGAFNYGYTF
TRBV4-2	TRBJ2-7	.	once	TGTGCCAGCAGCCAAGATTCGCTAGGAACCTACGAGCAGTACTTC	CASSQDSLGTYEQYF
TRBV30	TRBJ1-1	.	.	TGTGCCTGGAGTGTAAGGGGGTGGAGGGGAGCTTTCTTT	CAWSVRGWRGAFF
TRBV6-1	TRBJ2-3	.	few	TGTGCCAGCAGTGAAGGGCGGTCTAGCACAGATACGCAGTATTTT	CASSEGRSSTDTQYF
TRBV19	TRBJ2-1	.	.	TGTGCCAGTAGCCCCCCGCTGCCGGGGTACTACAATGAGCAGTTCTTC	CASSPPLPGYYNEQFF
TRBV27	TRBJ2-1	TRBD2	.	TGTGCCAGCAGTACCCCTAGCGGGAGCTACAATGAGCAGTTCTTC	CASSTPSGSYNEQFF
TRBV6-5	TRBJ2-7	TRBD1	.	TGTGCCAGCAGGGGACCGGACAGGGGGGCCTACGAGCAGTACTTC	CASRGPDRGAYEQYF
TRBV9	TRBJ2-2	.	.	TGTGCCAGCACCAGTAGTCCCCAGACAGTAGGGACCGGGGAGCTGTTTTTT	CASTSSPQTVGTGELFF
TRBV28	TRBJ2-6	.	.	TGTGCCAGCCACAGGACGGGTGGGGCCAACGTCCTGACTTTC	CASHRTGGANVLTF
TRBV28	TRBJ1-4	.	.	TGTGCCAGCAGTTTATCCAGGGAGGGAGCAACTAATGAAAAACTGTTTTTT	CASSLSREGATNEKLFF
TRBV18	TRBJ2-7	TRBD1	.	TGTGCCAGCTCACCCGGGACAGGCCATCGGGGGGAGCAGTACTTC	CASSPGTGHRGEQYF
TRBV19	TRBJ2-3	.	once	TGTGCCACCCGAAGGGAGGCCACAGATACGCAGTATTTT	CATRREATDTQYF
TRBV7-6	TRBJ2-2	.	.	TGTGCCAGCAGCCCGTCCCTCTTTAGGACCGGGGAGCTGTTTTTT	CASSPSLFRTGELFF
TRBV29-1	TRBJ2-1	.	.	TGCAGCGCTGCCGACAATGAGCAGTTCTTC	CSAADNEQFF
TRBV6-2/TRBV6-3	TRBJ2-4	.	.	TGTGCCAGCAGGCCTATAGCGGACCGGGGCAAAAACATTCAGTACTTC	CASRPIADRGKNIQYF
TRBV29-1	TRBJ2-6	TRBD1	.	TGCAGCGCCGCCGGGACAGGAATGGGGGCCAACGTCCTGACTTTC	CSAAGTGMGANVLTF
TRBV28	TRBJ2-7	.	.	TGTGCCAGCACCCGCGGAGGATCGTCGGGGGAGCAGTACTTC	CASTRGGSSGEQYF
TRBV12-3/TRBV12-4	TRBJ2-1	.	once	TGTGCCAGCAGTTTGGACGGAAACAATGAGCAGTTCTTC	CASSLDGNNEQFF
TRBV4-1	TRBJ1-2	.	.	TGCGCCAGCAGCCAAGTCGTTGTCGGGGACTATGGCTACACCTTC	CASSQVVVGDYGYTF
TRBV7-3	TRBJ2-3	TRBD1	.	TGTGCCAGCAGCCTCCGCGGACAGGGGGGTTGGGTCACAGATACGCAGTATTTT	CASSLRGQGGWVTDTQYF
TRBV7-9	TRBJ1-5	.	few	TGTGCCAGCAGCTTAGCGGGAAGCAATCAGCCCCAGCATTTT	CASSLAGSNQPQHF
TRBV7-9	TRBJ2-7	.	.	TGTGCCAGCAGCCCGGACAGGGTTTTAGCGGGAGTGGGGGAGCAGTACTTC	CASSPDRVLAGVGEQYF
TRBV9	TRBJ1-1	TRBD1	.	TGTGCCAGCAGCGTAGGCAGGGGGAAGACTGAAGCTTTCTTT	CASSVGRGKTEAFF
TRBV2	TRBJ1-5	.	.	TGTGCCAGCAGACTAGGTGACACCGTTGGTCAGCCCCAGCATTTT	CASRLGDTVGQPQHF
TRBV28	TRBJ2-7	.	.	TGTGCCAGCAGTCCCCCAGTAGCGAACGAGCAGTACTTC	CASSPPVANEQYF
TRBV10-3	TRBJ2-2	TRBD2	.	TGTGCCATCAGTGAGTCGATGGGACTAGCGAGCACCGGGGAGCTGTTTTTT	CAISESMGLASTGELFF
TRBV6-2/TRBV6-3	TRBJ2-7	TRBD1	.	TGTGCCAGCAGTCCGCCCCGACAGGGGGCGAGGGAGCAGTACTTC	CASSPPRQGAREQYF
TRBV19	TRBJ1-1	.	.	TGTGCCAGTAACCAGGGGAGGGGACGGACTGAAGCTTTCTTT	CASNQGRGRTEAFF
TRBV30	TRBJ2-2	.	.	TGTGCCTGGAGTCCCCCAAACACCGGGGAGCTGTTTTTT	CAWSPPNTGELFF
TRBV27	TRBJ2-7	TRBD1	.	TGTGCCAGCAGTTCAACCGGGACAGGGGGTGGACTAGCGATCTACGAGCAGTACTTC	CASSSTGTGGGLAIYEQYF
TRBV4-1	TRBJ2-7	.	.	TGCGCCAGCAGCCAAGCTGACAGGAGGGGGAACTACGAGCAGTACTTC	CASSQADRRGNYEQYF
TRBV11-3	TRBJ1-3	.	.	TGTGCCAGCAGCTTAACAGTCGGAAACACCATATATTTT	CASSLTVGNTIYF
TRBV5-6	TRBJ1-5	.	.	TGTGCCAGCAGCTTGGGGAGGGAGGGCCAGCCCCAGCATTTT	CASSLGREGQPQHF